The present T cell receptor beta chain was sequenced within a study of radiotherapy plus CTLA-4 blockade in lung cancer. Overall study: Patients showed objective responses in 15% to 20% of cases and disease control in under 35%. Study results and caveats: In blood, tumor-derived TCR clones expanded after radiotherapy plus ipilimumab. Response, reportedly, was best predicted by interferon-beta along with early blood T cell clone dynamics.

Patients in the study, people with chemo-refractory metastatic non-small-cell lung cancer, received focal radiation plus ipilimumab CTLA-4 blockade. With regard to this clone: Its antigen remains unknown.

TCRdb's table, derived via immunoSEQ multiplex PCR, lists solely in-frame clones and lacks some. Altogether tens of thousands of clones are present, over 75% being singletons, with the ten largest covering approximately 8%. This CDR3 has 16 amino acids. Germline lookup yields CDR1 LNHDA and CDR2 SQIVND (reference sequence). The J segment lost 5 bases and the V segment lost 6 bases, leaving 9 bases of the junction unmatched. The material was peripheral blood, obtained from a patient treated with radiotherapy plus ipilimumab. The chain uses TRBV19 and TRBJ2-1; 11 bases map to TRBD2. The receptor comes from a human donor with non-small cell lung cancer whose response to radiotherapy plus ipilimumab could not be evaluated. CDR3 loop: CASSTASGRLHNEQFF. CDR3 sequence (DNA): TGTGCCAGTAGCACGGCTAGCGGGAGGTTACACAATGAGCAGTTCTTC.